The clone carrying this TCR beta chain was recorded a few times. The V gene lost 8 bases and the J gene lost 6 bases, with 19 bases spanning the gap. The CDR3 has 15 amino acids. Per germline, CDR1 SNHLY and CDR2 FYNNEI. This sample is part of a study of Ad26.COV2.S vaccination and SARS-CoV-2 variants. Treatment denoted: around 19 received Ad26.COV2.S at low or high dose, single or two shots; roughly 5 received placebo; per-sample allocation not given. Samples came from day 63 after the first vaccine or placebo injection. The data were produced by immunoSEQ multiplex PCR, yet TCRdb's version contains in-frame clones alone and is incomplete. The sample lists some 300,000 clones, about 85% occurring once.

The chain recombines TRBV2 with TRBJ1-4, with D unclear. This TCR was recovered from a person aged 18 to 59 who received the Ad26.COV2.S COVID-19 vaccine or a placebo. Material: peripheral blood, obtained in a trial of Ad26.COV2.S vaccine versus placebo. Here the CDR3 DNA reads TGTGCCAGCCTAACCCTCGGACTACCCCATGAAAAACTGTTTTTT. This codes for CASLTLGLPHEKLFF.